This entry lists 18 T cell receptor beta chains sequenced from one sample in a study of T cells in lung cancer brain metastases. The table came from immunoSEQ multiplex PCR; TCRdb's copy has only in-frame clones and leaves some out. Among 750 to 1,000 clones, approximately 93% were seen once, and the ten largest hold less than 4%. Sequenced sample: tumor tissue from the primary lung tumor. These TCRs come from a woman between 40 and 50 years old with non-small cell lung cancer.

The genes are TRBV27 and TRBJ2-7; D not certain. V was shortened by 2 bases and J by 2 bases, with 7 bases between the two germline ends. This CDR3 comprises 13 residues. Per the germline V gene, CDR1 is MNHEY and CDR2 is SMNVEV (reference sequence). This CDR3 is CASSLRQTYEQYF. As DNA, the CDR3 is TGTGCCAGCAGTTTAAGACAAACCTACGAGCAGTACTTC.

The chain employs TRBV5-1 and TRBJ2-4; a weak D match, TRBD2 (6 bases). Looked up from germline, CDR1 is SGHRS and CDR2 is YFSETQ. V was clipped by 4 bases and J by 8 bases, with 16 bases between them. This CDR3 contains 14 residues. The CDR3 nucleotides read TGCGCCAGCAGCGTTAATCCGGGACTCGACATTCAGTACTTC. Translation: CASSVNPGLDIQYF.

As DNA, the CDR3 is TGTGCCAGCAGCTTAGGGGTAGGAGGGGGCTCCGAGCAGTACTTC. It yields the protein CASSLGVGGGSEQYF. The chain uses TRBV7-9 and TRBJ2-7; maybe TRBD1 (7 bases). Germline V CDR1 and CDR2: SEHNR, FQNEAQ (reference sequence). Trimming removed 1 base from V and 6 bases from J, with 16 bases in between. CDR3 length: 15 amino acids. Looking up the rest from reference TRBV7-9 and TRBJ2-7 gives the full variable domain: DTGVSQNPRHKITKRGQNVTFRCDPISEHNRLYWYRQTLGQGPEFLTYFQNEAQLEKSRLLSDRFSAERPKGSFSTLEIQRTEQGDSAMYLCASSLGVGGGSEQYFGPGTRLTVT.

This clone was observed a single time. V and J are TRBV10-3 and TRBJ2-1; D not resolved. V lost 4 bases and J 0 bases, leaving 10 bases between the germline ends. Germline CDR1 ENHRY, CDR2 SYGVKD. This CDR3 contains 15 residues. CDR3 protein: CAISGRDLSYNEQFF. CDR3 sequence (DNA): TGTGCCATCAGTGGTAGAGACCTCTCCTACAATGAGCAGTTCTTC.

The V call is TRBV5-4, the J call TRBJ2-5, with a weak D call TRBD1 (6 bases). Germline values: CDR1 SGHNT, CDR2 YYREEE (reference sequence). V dropped 3 bases and J dropped 4 bases, with 10 bases sitting between them. This CDR3 has 13 amino acids. This CDR3 is CASSSRGGETQYF. DNA of the CDR3: TGTGCCAGCAGCTCGAGAGGGGGAGAGACCCAGTACTTC.

The chain combines TRBV29-1 with TRBJ1-1; D possibly corresponds to TRBD1 (5 bases). Trimming took 1 base from V and 1 from J, leaving 7 bases between them. The CDR3 spans 13 residues. Germline-derived CDR1 and CDR2 are SQVTM and ANQGSEA. The DNA for the CDR3 is TGCAGCGTTGAAGTGGGACGGAACACTGAAGCTTTCTTT. Translated: CSVEVGRNTEAFF.

This clone was counted a single time. The chain carries TRBV7-9 and TRBJ1-2; D gene unclear. Germline V gene lookup returns CDR1 SEHNR and CDR2 FQNEAQ (reference sequence). The V gene lost 5 bases and the J gene lost 8 bases, with 18 bases spanning the gap. The CDR3 contains 14 residues. This CDR3 is CASSPREGSRGYTF. Written as DNA, the CDR3 is TGTGCCAGCAGCCCCCGAGAAGGGAGCCGCGGCTACACCTTC.

About this clone: A read error may account for a junction end that differs from germline. The gene calls are TRBV28 and TRBJ2-2; D remains ambiguous. CDR3 length equals 15 residues. The germline V gene encodes CDR1 MDHEN and CDR2 SYDVKM. Written as DNA, the CDR3 is TGTGCCAGCAGTTCTACATACATAAACACCGAGGAGCTGTTTTTT. Its translation is CASSSTYINTEELFF.

This chain joins TRBV18 and TRBJ2-7; no reliable D call. The germline gives CDR1 KGHSH, CDR2 LQKENI. The CDR3 sequence is 13 residues long. Trimming stripped 4 bases from V and 4 bases from J, with 11 bases between. The CDR3 here is CASSHPGSYEQYF. In DNA, the CDR3 is TGTGCCAGCTCACACCCTGGATCATACGAGCAGTACTTC.

The chain is built from TRBV2 and TRBJ2-7; D may match TRBD1 or TRBD2 (5 bases each). CDR1 is SNHLY, CDR2 FYNNEI, per germline. Trimming stripped 11 bases from V and 3 bases from J, with 14 bases between. This CDR3 is 12 amino acids long. CDR3 sequence (DNA): TGTGCCGGAGGATCCCAGGGCTACGAGCAGTACTTC. This encodes CAGGSQGYEQYF.

V gene TRBV7-3 combines with J gene TRBJ1-2; the match to TRBD1 covers 9 bases. The V gene's germline CDR1 is SGHTA and CDR2 FQGTGA. The length of the CDR3 is 13 residues. V was clipped by 5 bases and J by 4 bases; unmatched bases: 2. The chain's CDR3 is CASSLDRGYGYTF. The DNA for the CDR3 is TGTGCCAGCAGCCTGGACAGGGGCTATGGCTACACCTTC.

The sample holds one count of this clone. This chain joins TRBV12-5 and TRBJ2-1; 9 bases match TRBD1. This CDR3 is 18 amino acids long. V trimming: 1 base; J trimming: 3 bases; junction bases outside the gene matches: 10. Looked up from germline, CDR1 is LGHNT and CDR2 is FRNRAP. CDR3 nucleotides: TGTGCTAGTGGTTTGGCATATTTAACAGGGGGCAGCTACAATGAGCAGTTCTTC. This sequence encodes CASGLAYLTGGSYNEQFF.

CDR3 residues: CAWGDRGYTEAFF. The CDR3 nucleotides read TGTGCCTGGGGGGACAGGGGATACACTGAAGCTTTCTTT. The rearrangement links TRBV30 to TRBJ1-1, with 10 bases fitting TRBD1. V lost 5 bases, J lost 3 bases, and 3 bases stayed unmatched. Germline lookup yields CDR1 GTSNPN and CDR2 SVGIG (reference sequence). The length of the CDR3 is 13 residues.

V usage is TRBV7-6 and J usage is TRBJ2-7; D gene uncertain. This CDR3 spans 13 amino acids. Germline CDR1 reads SGHVS; CDR2 reads FNYEAQ. V was cut by 5 bases and J by 3 bases, with 11 bases left in between. The CDR3 nucleotides are TGTGCCAGCAGCCCAGGACCCAACTACGAGCAGTACTTC. It codes for CASSPGPNYEQYF.

This clone has a handful of counts. This chain uses TRBV7-9 with TRBJ1-1; no clear D gene. The CDR3 loop spans 12 amino acids. The germline V and J ends were trimmed by 5 bases and 9 bases, with 13 bases remaining between them. Germline lookup yields CDR1 SEHNR and CDR2 FQNEAQ (reference sequence). In nucleotides, the CDR3 is TGTGCCAGCAGCCCTCCAGGAGCCCAAGCTTTCTTT. This sequence encodes CASSPPGAQAFF.

The rearrangement joins TRBV29-1 to TRBJ2-1, with 7 bases lining up with TRBD2. This CDR3 region has 13 residues. V dropped 8 bases and J dropped 2; count of bases not matched to a gene: 6. From germline, CDR1 is SQVTM and CDR2 ANQGSEA. CDR3 nucleotide sequence: TGCAGCTCGTCTAGCGGAACCTACAATGAGCAGTTCTTC. Its translation: CSSSSGTYNEQFF.

This clone was detected once. This chain joins TRBV9 and TRBJ1-6; tentatively, D is TRBD1 (5 bases). From germline, CDR1 is SGDLS and CDR2 YYNGEE. This CDR3 is built from 14 residues. V lost 0 bases and J lost 8, with 9 bases in between. The CDR3 sequence: CASSVGGSDSPLHF. CDR3 nucleotides: TGTGCCAGCAGCGTAGGGGGGTCGGATTCACCCCTCCACTTT.

V and J are TRBV23-1 and TRBJ1-3; D is unresolved. TRBV23-1 carries the ORF label, with uncertain function. V shed 4 bases and J shed 0 bases, with 13 bases lying between them. CDR3 size: 16 residues. The CDR3 sequence: CASSRNNASSGNTIYF. The DNA for the CDR3 is TGCGCCAGCAGTCGGAACAACGCCAGCTCTGGAAACACCATATATTTT.